Shown below are 24 T cell receptor beta chains from a single sample sequenced in a study of cytomegalovirus exposure and HLA in healthy donors. Researchers ran the PCR with 60 Vbeta and 13 Jbeta primers. This table comes from immunoSEQ multiplex PCR, and its TCRdb copy is limited to in-frame clones, with some not included. The profile shows roughly 75,000 clones, roughly 84% of them singletons. The sequenced material came from PBMCs. The receptors were sampled from a man aged 65 to 79 in good health and CMV-seropositive.

This sequence joins TRBV18 and TRBJ2-1, with D perhaps TRBD1 (6 bases). The CDR3 has 14 residues. V shed 3 bases and J shed 1 base, with 7 bases lying between them. Germline CDR1 reads KGHSH; CDR2 reads LQKENI. This chain's CDR3 is CASSPGTSYNEQFF. DNA of the CDR3: TGTGCCAGCTCACCCGGGACATCCTACAATGAGCAGTTCTTC.

By frequency in the sample, this clone is medium-sized (0.01 to 0.1%). The rearrangement links TRBV10-3 to TRBJ2-3; 8 bases agree with TRBD2. V trimming: 7 bases; J trimming: 7 bases; junction bases outside the gene matches: 16. The germline V gene encodes CDR1 ENHRY and CDR2 SYGVKD. CDR3 length: 16 amino acids. The CDR3, as DNA: TGTGCCATCAAGGGGACTAGTTCGCGAGGGGGGAATACGCAGTATTTT. This gives the protein CAIKGTSSRGGNTQYF.

The chain employs TRBV7-6 and TRBJ2-1; 8 bases fit TRBD1. Germline trimming cut 1 base from V and 1 base from J; bases unmatched to any gene: 0. The CDR3 runs 15 residues. CDR1 and CDR2 (germline): SGHVS, FNYEAQ. The CDR3 here is CASSLDRGSYNEQFF. In DNA form, the CDR3 reads TGTGCCAGCAGCTTAGACAGGGGGTCCTACAATGAGCAGTTCTTC.

This chain connects TRBV5-4 to TRBJ1-1, with 8 bases matching TRBD1. CDR1 SGHNT and CDR2 YYREEE come from the germline V gene (reference sequence). This CDR3 contains 15 residues. The trim removed 1 base at V and 11 bases at J, leaving 13 bases unmatched. The CDR3 DNA reads TGTGCCAGCAGCTTGTCGCCAATCCAGGGGGCGCGGGCTTTCTTT. It encodes CASSLSPIQGARAFF.

The chain carries TRBV5-1 and TRBJ1-5; D is unresolved. The CDR3 has 13 residues. The V gene's germline CDR1 is SGHRS and CDR2 YFSETQ. V lost 4 bases and J 5 bases, leaving 10 bases between the germline ends. CDR3 DNA: TGCGCCAGCAGCCGGGGAGCCGATCAGCCCCAGCATTTT. It encodes CASSRGADQPQHF.

This clone was recorded once. The rearrangement uses TRBV7-6 and TRBJ1-3, with D unclear. This CDR3 has 14 residues. The germline V gene encodes CDR1 SGHVS and CDR2 FNYEAQ. V gave up 5 bases and J gave up 0 bases, with 8 bases separating them. CDR3 bases: TGTGCCAGCAGCCCTTCCTTCTCTGGAAACACCATATATTTT. Protein: CASSPSFSGNTIYF.

This clone was counted only a few times. The CDR3 nucleotides read TGTGCCAGCAGCCGGAGGGAGTCCTACGAGCAGTACTTC. Translation gives CASSRRESYEQYF. V and J are TRBV6-5 and TRBJ2-7, with D maybe TRBD2 (6 bases). The CDR3 is 13 residues long. Looked up from germline, CDR1 is MNHEY and CDR2 is SVGAGI. Deletions cut 6 bases from V and 1 base from J, with 10 bases between.

The chain employs TRBV5-4 and TRBJ1-1; tentative D call: TRBD1 (6 bases). Trimming took 0 bases from V and 5 from J, leaving 8 bases between them. The germline CDR1 and CDR2 sequences are SGHNT and YYREEE (reference sequence). This CDR3 region has 13 residues. CDR3 nucleotides: TGTGCCAGCAGCTTGGAAGGGGGAACTGAAGCTTTCTTT. Translated: CASSLEGGTEAFF.

The rearrangement uses TRBV6-6 and TRBJ1-2; 8 nucleotides agree with TRBD1. CDR1 MNHNY and CDR2 SVGAGI come from the germline V gene (reference sequence). The V segment lost 5 bases and the J segment 5 bases; nucleotides outside the gene matches: 10. This CDR3 has 15 residues. The CDR3 sequence: CASSTNQGAGYGYTF. The CDR3 DNA reads as TGTGCCAGCAGTACAAACCAGGGGGCAGGGTATGGCTACACCTTC.

The chain uses TRBV27 and TRBJ2-7, with 8 bases identical to TRBD1. The CDR3 has 14 residues. V lost 5 bases, J lost 7 bases, and 10 bases stayed unmatched. Germline CDR1 reads MNHEY; CDR2 reads SMNVEV (reference sequence). CDR3 DNA: TGTGCCAGCAGTACAGGGGGGATTGCTAGGGAGCAGTACTTC. This translates into CASSTGGIAREQYF.

V is TRBV7-3 and J is TRBJ2-3, with 11 positions matching TRBD2. Germline V CDR1 and CDR2: SGHTA, FQGTGA. J gave up 2 bases and V 3 bases, and 1 base lay outside the gene matches. The CDR3 is 15 amino acids. This CDR3 is CASSLGLAVTDTQYF. CDR3 in DNA: TGTGCCAGCAGCTTGGGACTAGCGGTCACAGATACGCAGTATTTT.

The V gene is TRBV5-3, the J gene TRBJ2-7; 9 nucleotides agree with TRBD2. Being an ORF, TRBV5-3 has a function that is uncertain. V lost 7 bases and J lost 4; bases outside the gene matches: 12. The CDR3 consists of 15 residues. DNA of the CDR3: TGTGCCAGACACTCGACAGGACTAGCGACTTACGAGCAGTACTTC. It encodes CARHSTGLATYEQYF.

This rearrangement joins TRBV7-8 to TRBJ2-3; D is unclear. From germline, CDR1 is SGHVS and CDR2 FQNEAQ. Trimming stripped 2 bases from V and 3 bases from J, with 9 bases between. CDR3 length equals 14 residues. CDR3 loop: CASSLNWRTDTQYF. CDR3 sequence (DNA): TGTGCCAGCAGCTTAAATTGGAGAACAGATACGCAGTATTTT.

The chain recombines TRBV7-9 with TRBJ2-1, with 10 bases fitting TRBD2. J lost 9 bases, V lost 4 bases, and 12 bases had no gene match. The CDR3 runs to 16 residues. Germline V gene sequence: CDR1 SEHNR, CDR2 FQNEAQ (reference sequence). CDR3 amino acids: CASSSSGTSGTGEQFF. CDR3 DNA sequence: TGTGCCAGCAGCTCCTCCGGTACTAGCGGGACAGGTGAGCAGTTCTTC.

The chain links TRBV5-6 to TRBJ2-7, with unresolved D. This CDR3 region has 14 residues. Germline loops: CDR1 SGHDT, CDR2 YYEEEE. The V end was cut by 4 bases, the J end by 2 bases, with 13 bases between. The chain's CDR3 is CASSPRGATYEQYF. The CDR3 bases are TGTGCCAGCAGCCCTCGAGGTGCAACCTACGAGCAGTACTTC.

DNA for the CDR3: TGTGCCAGCTCTCTTGAGGACAGGGAAGGGGAGACCCAGTACTTC. Translation: CASSLEDREGETQYF. This chain connects TRBV18 to TRBJ2-5; TRBD1 agrees at 8 bases. With 6 bases clipped from V and 5 bases from J, the junction kept 11 bases outside the gene matches. Germline values: CDR1 KGHSH, CDR2 LQKENI. The CDR3 totals 15 residues.

The chain recombines TRBV6-5 with TRBJ1-1, with D unclear. Germline-derived CDR1 and CDR2 are MNHEY and SVGAGI. The CDR3 covers 15 residues. V lost 0 bases and J lost 1, with 9 bases in between. The CDR3: CASSYSVQANTEAFF. The CDR3 nucleotides are TGTGCCAGCAGTTACTCTGTCCAGGCGAACACTGAAGCTTTCTTT.

Only one count was recorded for this clone. The chain carries TRBV5-1 and TRBJ2-5; a possible D gene is TRBD2 (6 bases). CDR1 and CDR2 (germline): SGHRS, YFSETQ. V lost 4 bases and J 5 bases, leaving 15 bases between the germline ends. The CDR3 has 14 residues. CDR3 in amino acids: CASSIGTPGETQYF. The DNA for the CDR3 is TGCGCCAGCAGCATAGGGACTCCGGGGGAGACCCAGTACTTC.

The gene calls are TRBV29-1 and TRBJ2-7, with 11 positions matching TRBD2. This CDR3 comprises 13 residues. CDR1 and CDR2 from the germline V gene are SQVTM and ANQGSEA. The V segment lost 3 bases and the J segment 3 bases; nucleotides outside the gene matches: 1. The CDR3 loop is CSVDLAGGYEQYF. The CDR3 DNA sequence: TGCAGCGTTGATCTAGCGGGAGGCTACGAGCAGTACTTC.

J is TRBJ2-1 and V is TRBV7-7, with 14 bases that match TRBD2. The CDR3 is 15 amino acids. From germline, CDR1 is SSHAT and CDR2 FNYEAQ (reference sequence). Trimming removed 5 bases from V and 7 bases from J; junction bases left unmatched: 4. The CDR3 nucleotides are TGTGCCAGCAGCACAGGACTAGCGGGGGGTAATGAGCAGTTCTTC. Amino acid sequence: CASSTGLAGGNEQFF.

The chain uses TRBV2 and TRBJ1-5, with D possibly matching TRBD1 (5 bases). Trimming took off 6 bases at V and 4 bases at J, with 16 bases between the two ends. Per germline, CDR1 SNHLY and CDR2 FYNNEI. This CDR3 comprises 15 residues. The CDR3 nucleotides are TGTGCCAGCAGCGGACCCGGGGGGGGTAATCAGCCCCAGCATTTT. Protein sequence: CASSGPGGGNQPQHF.

The rearrangement uses TRBV10-3 and TRBJ2-1, with 9 nucleotides matching TRBD2. Per germline, CDR1 ENHRY and CDR2 SYGVKD. This CDR3 is built from 15 residues. V shed 6 bases and J 10 bases; nucleotides not matched to a gene: 13. CDR3 sequence: CAIRPTLERGDEQFF. CDR3 nucleotides: TGTGCCATCAGACCCACCTTAGAGCGGGGGGACGAGCAGTTCTTC.

A note on this clone: Relative to the germline gene, one junction end is altered; a read error may explain this. J is TRBJ2-5 and V is TRBV7-3, with 14 bases aligning to TRBD2. Germline assignment: CDR1 SGHTA and CDR2 FQGTGA. The CDR3 spans 14 residues. The CDR3 region has the DNA TGTGCCGGCAGCGAGGGACTAGCGGGAGTGACCCAGTACTTC. Encoded protein: CAGSEGLAGVTQYF.

This chain uses TRBV6-1 with TRBJ2-3; 7 bases are a match to TRBD2. From germline, CDR1 is MNHNS and CDR2 SASEGT. Trimming cost V 7 bases and J 1 base; bases outside gene matches: 2. The CDR3 is 13 residues long. CDR3 DNA sequence: TGTGCCAGCAAACGGGGGGGCACAGATACGCAGTATTTT. Its protein product is CASKRGGTDTQYF.